Listed below are T cell receptor beta chains from one sample, sequenced in a study of regulatory T cells in long-lasting Graves disease. In TCRdb, the multiplex PCR reads were re-called with MiXCR into one record per CDR3 protein. The repertoire holds some 400,000 distinct CDR3 sequences, with around 14% as singletons. These data also formed part of another study, on T cells in Graves' hyperthyroidism and ophthalmopathy.

The starting material was peripheral blood mononuclear cells (PBMCs), obtained at new diagnosis, from a patient treated with antithyroid drugs. These receptors originate from a woman aged 30 to 39 with Graves disease. Both conserved end residues are part of each CDR3. The order of the fields is J gene, D gene, clone size, V gene, CDR3 protein, CDR3 DNA. A D gene is named only where the DNA matches it firmly. Where a row states a size, it is once, few, many or the class of an expanded clone; other rows omit it.

J: TRBJ2-2; D: -; size: many; V: TRBV11-1; CDR3: CASSLTDTTGELFF; DNA: TGTGCCAGCAGCTTGACAGATACTACCGGGGAGCTGTTTTTT
J: TRBJ2-7; D: -; size: many; V: TRBV6-5; CDR3: CASSYRPVGAIYEQYF; DNA: TGTGCCAGCAGTTACCGTCCTGTAGGGGCCATCTACGAGCAGTACTTC
J: TRBJ2-7; D: -; size: many; V: TRBV2; CDR3: CASSASNEQYF; DNA: TGTGCCAGCAGTGCGTCCAATGAGCAGTACTTC
J: TRBJ2-5; D: TRBD2; size: few; V: TRBV19; CDR3: CASSISSGSLGETQYF; DNA: TGTGCCAGTAGTATCTCTAGCGGGAGTTTGGGTGAGACCCAGTACTTC
J: TRBJ2-7; D: -; size: many; V: TRBV28; CDR3: CASTLVQSSYEQYF; DNA: TGTGCCAGCACTTTAGTCCAGAGCAGCTACGAGCAGTACTTC
J: TRBJ1-6; D: -; size: many; V: TRBV11-2; CDR3: CASGRGSYNSPLHF; DNA: TGTGCCAGCGGTCGGGGCTCCTATAATTCACCCCTCCACTTT
J: TRBJ1-2; D: TRBD1; size: few; V: TRBV14; CDR3: CASREGQGIGYGYTF; DNA: TGTGCTAGCAGAGAAGGACAGGGGATAGGCTATGGCTACACCTTC
J: TRBJ1-3; D: TRBD1; size: many; V: TRBV28; CDR3: CASSAGGRGNTIYF; DNA: TGTGCCAGCAGTGCAGGGGGTCGGGGAAACACCATATATTTT
J: TRBJ2-1; D: -; size: -; V: TRBV6-5; CDR3: CAGSYGGNGLGNEQFF; DNA: TGTGCCGGCAGTTACGGGGGTAATGGCCTGGGGAATGAGCAGTTCTTC
J: TRBJ2-1; D: TRBD1; size: few; V: TRBV3-1; CDR3: CASSTPEDRGISSYNEQLF; DNA: TGTGCCAGCAGCACTCCGGAGGACAGGGGGATCAGCTCCTACAATGAGCAGCTCTTC
J: TRBJ2-7; D: TRBD2; size: -; V: TRBV6-1; CDR3: CASTPTAGVSYEQYF; DNA: TGTGCCAGCACCCCGACAGCGGGGGTATCCTACGAGCAGTACTTC
J: TRBJ2-1; D: -; size: once; V: TRBV19; CDR3: CASSIEAPLGSRRALDEQFF; DNA: TGCGCCAGTAGTATAGAGGCCCCCCTGGGTAGCAGGAGGGCCCTCGATGAGCAGTTCTTC
J: TRBJ2-2; D: -; size: -; V: TRBV6-1; CDR3: CASSEREMGANTGELFF; DNA: TGTGCCAGCAGTGAGCGGGAGATGGGGGCAAACACCGGGGAGCTGTTTTTT
J: TRBJ1-5; D: TRBD1; size: few; V: TRBV24-1; CDR3: CATSDPRGGDQPQHF; DNA: TGTGCCACCAGTGACCCCAGGGGGGGAGATCAGCCCCAGCATTTT
J: TRBJ2-5; D: -; size: many; V: TRBV7-8; CDR3: CASSQGGAGETQYF; DNA: TGTGCCAGCAGCCAGGGTGGCGCCGGGGAGACCCAGTACTTC
J: TRBJ2-5; D: TRBD2; size: -; V: TRBV4-2; CDR3: CASSQEVPAGGGETQYF; DNA: TGTGCCAGCAGCCAAGAAGTGCCGGCGGGAGGGGGAGAGACCCAGTACTTC
J: TRBJ2-1; D: -; size: -; V: TRBV10-3; CDR3: CAIHLLHEQFF; DNA: TGTGCCATCCACCTCCTCCATGAGCAGTTCTTC
J: TRBJ1-5; D: TRBD1; size: -; V: TRBV4-1; CDR3: CASSLFRDRGQQPQHF; DNA: TGCGCCAGCAGCCTTTTCCGGGACAGGGGGCAACAGCCCCAGCATTTT
J: TRBJ1-4; D: -; size: once; V: TRBV7-9; CDR3: CASSPLGSFNEKLFF; DNA: TGTGCCAGCAGCCCCTTGGGGAGCTTTAATGAAAAACTGTTTTTT
J: TRBJ2-5; D: TRBD1; size: many; V: TRBV9; CDR3: CASSVDRGRFETQYF; DNA: TGTGCCAGCAGCGTGGACAGGGGGCGCTTTGAGACCCAGTACTTC
J: TRBJ2-3; D: -; size: -; V: TRBV7-8; CDR3: CASSFYICSATELGTITDTQYF; DNA: -
J: TRBJ2-2; D: TRBD2; size: -; V: TRBV5-4; CDR3: CASSQGTSGRNTGELFF; DNA: TGTGCCAGCAGCCAAGGGACTAGCGGGAGGAACACCGGGGAGCTGTTTTTT
J: TRBJ1-2; D: -; size: many; V: TRBV3-1; CDR3: CASSQAEGTNYGYTF; DNA: TGTGCCAGCAGCCAAGCGGAGGGGACAAACTATGGCTACACCTTC
J: TRBJ2-1; D: TRBD1; size: -; V: TRBV7-2; CDR3: CASRKTGAGSSYNEQFF; DNA: TGTGCCAGCAGAAAGACAGGGGCCGGGAGCTCCTACAATGAGCAGTTCTTC
J: TRBJ1-4; D: -; size: -; V: TRBV3-1; CDR3: CASSSGREKLFF; DNA: TGTGCCAGCAGCTCAGGGAGGGAAAAACTGTTTTTT
J: TRBJ2-3; D: -; size: -; V: TRBV24-1; CDR3: CATSDLRDSTDTQYF; DNA: TGTGCCACCAGTGATTTGCGTGACAGCACAGATACGCAGTATTTT
J: TRBJ1-2; D: -; size: many; V: TRBV11-1; CDR3: CASSLENYGYTF; DNA: TGTGCCAGCAGCTTGGAGAACTATGGCTACACCTTC
J: TRBJ2-3; D: -; size: few; V: TRBV20-1; CDR3: CSAPGYASTDTQYF; DNA: TGCAGTGCCCCCGGGTATGCGAGCACAGATACGCAGTATTTT
J: TRBJ2-1; D: TRBD2; size: many; V: TRBV24-1; CDR3: CATSLTGTSGRYEQFF; DNA: TGTGCCACCAGCTTGACCGGGACTAGCGGGAGATATGAGCAGTTCTTC
J: TRBJ2-7; D: -; size: many; V: TRBV20-1; CDR3: CSAHINALGYEQYF; DNA: TGCAGTGCCCACATCAACGCCTTGGGCTACGAGCAGTACTTC
J: TRBJ2-5; D: -; size: many; V: TRBV11-2; CDR3: CASSLVAFGGGETQYF; DNA: TGTGCCAGCAGCTTAGTAGCGTTCGGGGGAGGAGAGACCCAGTACTTC
J: TRBJ2-7; D: -; size: many; V: TRBV6-1; CDR3: CASSRVADSYEQYF; DNA: TGTGCCAGCAGTAGAGTAGCGGACAGCTACGAGCAGTACTTC
J: TRBJ2-7; D: TRBD2; size: -; V: TRBV28; CDR3: CASSQDGLAGGEQYF; DNA: TGCGCCAGCAGCCAAGATGGGCTAGCGGGAGGCGAGCAGTACTTC
J: TRBJ2-3; D: TRBD2; size: many; V: TRBV19; CDR3: CASSIPSGSGTDTQYF; DNA: TGTGCCAGTAGTATTCCTAGCGGGAGTGGGACAGATACGCAGTATTTT
J: TRBJ2-7; D: TRBD1; size: many; V: TRBV5-4; CDR3: CASSFSPTGLYEQYF; DNA: TGTGCCAGCAGCTTCTCACCGACAGGGCTCTACGAGCAGTACTTC
J: TRBJ1-2; D: -; size: many; V: TRBV29-1; CDR3: CSVESPTAYGYTF; DNA: TGCAGCGTTGAGTCGCCCACGGCCTATGGCTACACCTTC
J: TRBJ1-5; D: TRBD1; size: many; V: TRBV12-3/TRBV12-4; CDR3: CASKQGGPNQPQHF; DNA: TGTGCCAGCAAGCAGGGGGGTCCCAATCAGCCCCAGCATTTT
J: TRBJ2-5; D: TRBD2; size: many; V: TRBV20-1; CDR3: CSAPYPRGGDEGKTQYF; DNA: TGCAGTGCACCCTACCCCCGGGGAGGGGACGAGGGAAAGACCCAGTACTTC
J: TRBJ2-1; D: TRBD2; size: few; V: TRBV5-1; CDR3: CASEVGLAIGEQFF; DNA: TGCGCCAGCGAAGTCGGACTAGCGATTGGTGAGCAGTTCTTC
J: TRBJ1-1; D: -; size: few; V: TRBV5-6; CDR3: CASSYSRWNTEAFF; DNA: TGTGCCAGCAGCTACAGCAGATGGAACACTGAAGCTTTCTTT
J: TRBJ2-7; D: -; size: many; V: TRBV2; CDR3: CASSGDLSSYEQYF; DNA: TGTGCCAGCTCGGGGGACCTAAGCTCCTACGAGCAGTACTTC
J: TRBJ1-1; D: -; size: -; V: TRBV29-1; CDR3: CSAQPTENLGTEAFF; DNA: TGCAGCGCCCAGCCGACGGAGAACCTGGGCACTGAAGCTTTCTTT